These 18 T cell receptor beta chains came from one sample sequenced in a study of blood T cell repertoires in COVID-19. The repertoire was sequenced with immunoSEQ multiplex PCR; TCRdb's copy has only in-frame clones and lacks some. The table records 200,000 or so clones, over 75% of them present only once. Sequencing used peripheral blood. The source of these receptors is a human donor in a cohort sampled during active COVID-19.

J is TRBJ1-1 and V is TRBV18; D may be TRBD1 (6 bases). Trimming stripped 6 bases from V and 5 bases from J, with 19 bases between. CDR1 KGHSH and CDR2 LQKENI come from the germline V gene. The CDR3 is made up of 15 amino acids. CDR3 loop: CASSSRWGRGTEAFF. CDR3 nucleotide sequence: TGTGCCAGCTCGTCCCGGTGGGGGCGCGGAACTGAAGCTTTCTTT.

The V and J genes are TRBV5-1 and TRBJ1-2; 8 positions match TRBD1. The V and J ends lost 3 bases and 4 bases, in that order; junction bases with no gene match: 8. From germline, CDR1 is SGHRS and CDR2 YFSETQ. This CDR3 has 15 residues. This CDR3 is CASSSTGEFGYGYTF. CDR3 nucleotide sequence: TGCGCCAGCAGCTCGACAGGGGAGTTTGGCTATGGCTACACCTTC. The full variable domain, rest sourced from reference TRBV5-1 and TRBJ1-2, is KAGVTQTPRYLIKTRGQQVTLSCSPISGHRSVSWYQQTPGQGLQFLFEYFSETQRNKGNFPGRFSGRQFSNSRSEMNVSTLELGDSALYLCASSSTGEFGYGYTFGSGTRLTVV.

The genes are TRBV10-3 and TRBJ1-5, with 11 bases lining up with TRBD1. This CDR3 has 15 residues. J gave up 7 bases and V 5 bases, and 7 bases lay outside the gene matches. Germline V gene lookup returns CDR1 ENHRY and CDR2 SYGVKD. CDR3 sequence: CAISPGQGVGQPQHF. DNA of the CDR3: TGTGCCATCAGTCCGGGACAGGGGGTAGGACAGCCCCAGCATTTT.

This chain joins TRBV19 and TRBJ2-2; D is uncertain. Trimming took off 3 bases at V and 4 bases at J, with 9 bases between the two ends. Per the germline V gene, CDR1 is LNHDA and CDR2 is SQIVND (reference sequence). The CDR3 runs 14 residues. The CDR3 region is CASSMGQITGELFF. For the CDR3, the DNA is TGTGCCAGTAGTATGGGCCAGATCACCGGGGAGCTGTTTTTT. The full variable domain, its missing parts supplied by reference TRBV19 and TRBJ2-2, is DGGITQSPKYLFRKEGQNVTLSCEQNLNHDAMYWYRQDPGQGLRLIYYSQIVNDFQKGDIAEGYSVSREKKESFPLTVTSAQKNPTAFYLCASSMGQITGELFFGEGSRLTVL.

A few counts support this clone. CDR3: CASRHTGVGITEAFF. The CDR3, as DNA: TGTGCCAGCAGACACACAGGGGTAGGGATAACTGAAGCTTTCTTT. V and J are TRBV28 and TRBJ1-1; TRBD1 agrees at 7 bases. This CDR3 region has 15 residues. J lost 5 bases, V lost 6 bases, and 12 bases had no gene match. Germline CDR1 and CDR2: MDHEN and SYDVKM.

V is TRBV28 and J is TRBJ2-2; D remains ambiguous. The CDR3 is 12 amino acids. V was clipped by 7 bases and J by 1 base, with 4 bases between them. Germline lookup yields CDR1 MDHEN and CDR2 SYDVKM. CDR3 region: CASIKNTGELFF. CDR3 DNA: TGTGCCAGCATTAAGAACACCGGGGAGCTGTTTTTT.

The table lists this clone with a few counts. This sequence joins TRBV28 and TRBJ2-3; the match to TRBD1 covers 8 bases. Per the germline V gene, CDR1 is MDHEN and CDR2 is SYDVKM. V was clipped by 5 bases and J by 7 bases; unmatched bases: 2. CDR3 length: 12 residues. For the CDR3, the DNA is TGTGCCAGCAGTCCAGGGGGCAATACGCAGTATTTT. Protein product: CASSPGGNTQYF.

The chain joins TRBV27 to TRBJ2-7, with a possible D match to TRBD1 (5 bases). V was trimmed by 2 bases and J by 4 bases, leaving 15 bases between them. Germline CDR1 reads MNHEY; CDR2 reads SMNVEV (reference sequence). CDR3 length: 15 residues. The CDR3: CASSLLTQVGYEQYF. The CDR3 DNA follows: TGTGCCAGCAGTTTACTGACACAGGTAGGATACGAGCAGTACTTC.

CDR3 sequence reads: CASSPRTGDNSPLHF. Written as DNA, the CDR3 is TGTGCCAGCAGCCCCCGGACAGGGGATAATTCACCCCTCCACTTT. The chain is built from TRBV4-2 and TRBJ1-6, with 9 bases that match TRBD1. The CDR3 is made up of 15 amino acids. Germline V lookup: CDR1 LGHNA, CDR2 YNFKEQ. The V gene end was trimmed by 4 bases and the J gene end by 5 bases; junction bases not matched to a gene: 3.

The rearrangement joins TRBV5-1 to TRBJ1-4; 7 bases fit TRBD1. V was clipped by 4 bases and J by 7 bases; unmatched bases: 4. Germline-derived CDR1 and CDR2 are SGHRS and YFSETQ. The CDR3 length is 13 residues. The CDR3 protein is CASSSQGGEKLFF. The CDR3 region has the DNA TGCGCCAGCAGCAGTCAGGGGGGTGAAAAACTGTTTTTT. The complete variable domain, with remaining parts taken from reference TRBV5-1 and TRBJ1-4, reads KAGVTQTPRYLIKTRGQQVTLSCSPISGHRSVSWYQQTPGQGLQFLFEYFSETQRNKGNFPGRFSGRQFSNSRSEMNVSTLELGDSALYLCASSSQGGEKLFFGSGTQLSVL.

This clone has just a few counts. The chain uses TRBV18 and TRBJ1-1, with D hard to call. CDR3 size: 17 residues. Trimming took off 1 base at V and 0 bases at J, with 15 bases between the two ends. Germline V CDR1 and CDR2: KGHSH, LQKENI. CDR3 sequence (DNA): TGTGCCAGCTCACCACAAATAGATTTATTTATGAACACTGAAGCTTTCTTT. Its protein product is CASSPQIDLFMNTEAFF.

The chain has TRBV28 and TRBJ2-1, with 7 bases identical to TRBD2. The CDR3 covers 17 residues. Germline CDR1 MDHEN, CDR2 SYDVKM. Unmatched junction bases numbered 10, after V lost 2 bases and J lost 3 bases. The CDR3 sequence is CASSLLLAAGIYNEQFF. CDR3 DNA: TGTGCCAGCAGTTTACTCCTAGCGGCCGGGATCTACAATGAGCAGTTCTTC.

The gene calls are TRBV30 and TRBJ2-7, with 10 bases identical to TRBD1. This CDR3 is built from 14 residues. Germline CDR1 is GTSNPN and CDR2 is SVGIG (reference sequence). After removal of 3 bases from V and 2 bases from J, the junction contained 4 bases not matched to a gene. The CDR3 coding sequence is TGTGCCTGGAGGACCGGGACAGGGGCCTACGAGCAGTACTTC. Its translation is CAWRTGTGAYEQYF.

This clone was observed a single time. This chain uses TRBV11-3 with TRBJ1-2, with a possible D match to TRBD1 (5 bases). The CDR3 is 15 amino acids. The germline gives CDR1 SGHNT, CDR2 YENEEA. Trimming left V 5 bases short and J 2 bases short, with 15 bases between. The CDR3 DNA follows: TGTGCCAGCAGCCGCGGGGGGGGAAAGAACTATGGCTACACCTTC. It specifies CASSRGGGKNYGYTF. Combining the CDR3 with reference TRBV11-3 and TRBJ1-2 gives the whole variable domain EAGVVQSPRYKIIEKKQPVAFWCNPISGHNTLYWYLQNLGQGPELLIRYENEEAVDDSQLPKDRFSAERLKGVDSTLKIQPAELGDSAVYLCASSRGGGKNYGYTFGSGTRLTVV.

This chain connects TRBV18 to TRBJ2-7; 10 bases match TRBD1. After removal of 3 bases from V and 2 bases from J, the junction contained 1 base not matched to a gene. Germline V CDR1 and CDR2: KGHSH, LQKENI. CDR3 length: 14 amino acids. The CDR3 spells CASSPGQGAYEQYF. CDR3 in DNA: TGTGCCAGCTCACCCGGACAGGGGGCCTACGAGCAGTACTTC.

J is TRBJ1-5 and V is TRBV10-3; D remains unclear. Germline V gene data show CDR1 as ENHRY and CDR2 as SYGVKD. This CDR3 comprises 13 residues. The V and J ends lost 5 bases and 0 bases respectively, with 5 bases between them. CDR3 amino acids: CAISRDSNQPQHF. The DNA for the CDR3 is TGTGCCATCAGTCGAGATAGCAATCAGCCCCAGCATTTT.

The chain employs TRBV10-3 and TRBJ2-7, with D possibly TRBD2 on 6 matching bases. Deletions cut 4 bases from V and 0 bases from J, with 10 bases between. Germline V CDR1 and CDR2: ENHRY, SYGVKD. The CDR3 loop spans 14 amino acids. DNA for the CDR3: TGTGCCATCAGTGTGGGCGGGAACTCCTACGAGCAGTACTTC. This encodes CAISVGGNSYEQYF.

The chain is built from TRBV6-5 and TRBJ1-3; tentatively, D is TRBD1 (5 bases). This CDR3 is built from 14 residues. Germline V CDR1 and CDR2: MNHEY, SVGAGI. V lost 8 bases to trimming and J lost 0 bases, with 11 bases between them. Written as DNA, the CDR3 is TGTGCCAGCTCGTCGGGGGACTCTGGAAACACCATATATTTT. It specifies CASSSGDSGNTIYF.